A selection of T cell receptor beta chains follows, all from one sample in a study of blood T cell repertoires in COVID-19. Repertoires were generated with immunoSEQ multiplex PCR, while TCRdb's copy carries only in-frame clones and drops some. The sample has approximately 48,000 clones, approximately 85% seen once; the top ten hold approximately 6.4%. Sample: peripheral blood. Receptor source: a man between 60 and 75 years old with acute or convalescent COVID-19. Both conserved end residues are part of each CDR3. The D gene is left open where the match is weak. Rows give clone size only sometimes, using once, few, many, or a class for an expanded clone.

J: TRBJ2-7; D: -; size: -; V: TRBV20-1; CDR3: CSARDLPEQYF; DNA: TGCAGTGCTAGAGATCTTCCCGAGCAGTACTTC
J: TRBJ2-7; D: TRBD1; size: -; V: TRBV29-1; CDR3: CSVWTGGSYEQYF; DNA: TGCAGCGTTTGGACAGGGGGTTCCTACGAGCAGTACTTC
J: TRBJ1-5; D: -; size: -; V: TRBV15; CDR3: CATSRGAYRRANSFNQPQHF; DNA: TGTGCCACCAGCAGAGGGGCCTATCGCAGGGCCAATTCTTTCAATCAGCCCCAGCATTTT
J: TRBJ2-4; D: TRBD2; size: -; V: TRBV3-1/TRBV3-2; CDR3: CASSQDSGGTKLAKNIQYF; DNA: TGTGCCAGCAGCCAAGATTCGGGGGGAACGAAACTAGCCAAAAACATTCAGTACTTC
J: TRBJ1-4; D: -; size: -; V: TRBV10-3; CDR3: CASTGIPNEKLFF; DNA: TGTGCCAGTACAGGGATCCCTAATGAAAAACTGTTTTTT
J: TRBJ1-4; D: TRBD1; size: -; V: TRBV7-2; CDR3: CASSYPGLGTVNEKLFF; DNA: TGTGCCAGCAGCTATCCCGGTCTGGGGACAGTTAATGAAAAACTGTTTTTT
J: TRBJ2-7; D: -; size: -; V: TRBV30; CDR3: CAWSGGYEQYF; DNA: TGTGCCTGGAGTGGCGGCTACGAGCAGTACTTC
J: TRBJ2-4; D: TRBD1; size: -; V: TRBV28; CDR3: CASGSGGLAKNIQYF; DNA: TGTGCCAGCGGGTCAGGGGGATTAGCCAAAAACATTCAGTACTTC
J: TRBJ2-5; D: TRBD2; size: -; V: TRBV15; CDR3: CATSRVVTSGETQYF; DNA: TGTGCCACCAGCAGAGTGGTCACTAGCGGAGAGACCCAGTACTTC
J: TRBJ1-2; D: -; size: -; V: TRBV24-1; CDR3: CATSDPRGGNYGYTF; DNA: TGTGCCACCAGTGATCCCCGAGGGGGTAACTATGGCTACACCTTC
J: TRBJ1-5; D: -; size: -; V: TRBV30; CDR3: CAWGGRGNQPQHF; DNA: TGTGCCTGGGGGGGGAGGGGAAACCAGCCCCAGCATTTT
J: TRBJ2-3; D: TRBD1; size: -; V: TRBV28; CDR3: CASSPRQGNAQYF; DNA: TGTGCCAGCAGTCCCCGACAGGGGAATGCGCAGTATTTT
J: TRBJ1-1; D: -; size: -; V: TRBV10-3; CDR3: CAISESYGNTEAFF; DNA: TGTGCCATCAGTGAGTCGTACGGTAACACTGAAGCTTTCTTT
J: TRBJ2-1; D: TRBD2; size: -; V: TRBV19; CDR3: CASHSRRGSSYNEQFF; DNA: TGTGCCAGTCACTCGCGACGCGGGAGTTCCTACAATGAGCAGTTCTTC
J: TRBJ1-3; D: -; size: -; V: TRBV9; CDR3: CASSVGRLPGYTIYF; DNA: TGTGCCAGCAGCGTAGGCAGGCTCCCGGGATACACCATATATTTT
J: TRBJ2-7; D: -; size: -; V: TRBV24-1; CDR3: CATAGYGGLYF; DNA: TGTGCCACCGCAGGGTACGGTGGGCTGTACTTC
J: TRBJ2-7; D: TRBD2; size: -; V: TRBV18; CDR3: CASSPGGTSGRKAYEQYF; DNA: TGTGCCAGCTCACCGGGCGGGACTAGCGGGAGAAAAGCCTACGAGCAGTACTTC
J: TRBJ2-3; D: TRBD2; size: -; V: TRBV15; CDR3: CATSRDHSGRASDTQYF; DNA: TGTGCCACCAGCAGAGATCATAGCGGGAGGGCCTCAGATACGCAGTATTTT
J: TRBJ2-5; D: TRBD2; size: -; V: TRBV28; CDR3: CASSPIGRDQETQYF; DNA: TGTGCCAGCAGCCCAATTGGGAGGGACCAAGAGACCCAGTACTTC
J: TRBJ2-7; D: -; size: few; V: TRBV28; CDR3: CASSSSTSGRDEQYF; DNA: -
J: TRBJ2-7; D: -; size: -; V: TRBV4-1; CDR3: CASSQDRSYEQYF; DNA: TGCGCCAGCAGCCAAGACAGATCCTACGAGCAGTACTTC
J: TRBJ1-2; D: TRBD1; size: once; V: TRBV24-1; CDR3: CATSGTSQGAIGYTF; DNA: TGTGCCACCAGTGGGACCTCACAGGGGGCGATTGGCTACACCTTC
J: TRBJ2-1; D: TRBD1; size: -; V: TRBV5-5; CDR3: CASSSTGGGYNEQFF; DNA: TGTGCCAGCAGCTCTACAGGGGGTGGCTACAATGAGCAGTTCTTC
J: TRBJ1-2; D: -; size: -; V: TRBV29-1; CDR3: CSAGGGAYGYTF; DNA: TGCAGCGCTGGCGGGGGCGCCTATGGCTACACCTTC
J: TRBJ1-1; D: -; size: few; V: TRBV27; CDR3: CASSLRAPNTEAFF; DNA: TGTGCCAGCAGTTTAAGAGCTCCGAACACTGAAGCTTTCTTT
J: TRBJ2-2; D: -; size: -; V: TRBV6-1; CDR3: CASSEDPARENTGELFF; DNA: TGTGCCAGCAGTGAAGATCCGGCCAGGGAGAACACCGGGGAGCTGTTTTTT
J: TRBJ2-5; D: TRBD2; size: -; V: TRBV27; CDR3: CASSVLGLGEETQYF; DNA: TGTGCCAGCAGCGTTCTGGGACTAGGGGAAGAGACCCAGTACTTC
J: TRBJ2-7; D: TRBD1; size: -; V: TRBV28; CDR3: CASSLSDRGEQYF; DNA: TGTGCCAGCAGTTTATCCGACAGGGGCGAGCAGTACTTC
J: TRBJ2-5; D: -; size: -; V: TRBV28; CDR3: CASNAGRLMTQYF; DNA: TGTGCCAGCAATGCGGGGCGCTTGATGACCCAGTACTTC
J: TRBJ2-7; D: -; size: -; V: TRBV21-1; CDR3: CASSRLRRKGAKFRSYEQYF; DNA: TGTGCCAGCAGCAGACTACGGAGAAAGGGGGCCAAATTCCGCTCCTACGAGCAGTACTTC
J: TRBJ1-2; D: -; size: -; V: TRBV7-3; CDR3: CASSLRGGGGYTF; DNA: TGTGCCAGCAGCTTAAGGGGGGGAGGTGGCTACACCTTC
J: TRBJ1-4; D: -; size: -; V: TRBV6-5; CDR3: CASRADPGANEKLFF; DNA: TGTGCCAGCAGGGCTGACCCAGGGGCTAATGAAAAACTGTTTTTT
J: TRBJ1-1; D: -; size: -; V: TRBV5-1; CDR3: CASSSNREGSEAFF; DNA: TGCGCCAGCAGCTCCAACAGGGAGGGAAGTGAAGCTTTCTTT
J: TRBJ1-5; D: -; size: -; V: TRBV19; CDR3: CASSMVVNQPQHF; DNA: TGTGCCAGTAGTATGGTAGTTAATCAGCCCCAGCATTTT
J: TRBJ2-5; D: -; size: -; V: TRBV5-1; CDR3: CASGKDSRRQETQYF; DNA: TGCGCCAGCGGGAAGGACAGCCGGCGCCAAGAGACCCAGTACTTC
J: TRBJ1-2; D: TRBD1; size: -; V: TRBV9; CDR3: CASSARQGSNGYTF; DNA: TGTGCCAGCAGCGCCCGACAGGGTTCGAATGGCTACACCTTC
J: TRBJ2-2; D: -; size: few; V: TRBV3-1/TRBV3-2; CDR3: CASAPSLANTGELFF; DNA: TGTGCCAGCGCCCCTAGTCTCGCGAACACCGGGGAGCTGTTTTTT
J: TRBJ1-5; D: -; size: once; V: TRBV28; CDR3: CASRYSNQPQHF; DNA: TGTGCCAGCAGGTATAGCAATCAGCCCCAGCATTTT
J: TRBJ1-6; D: -; size: -; V: TRBV16; CDR3: CASRLMTGLNSPLHF; DNA: TGTGCCAGCAGGCTGATGACAGGTCTAAATTCACCCCTCCACTTT
J: TRBJ2-1; D: -; size: -; V: TRBV19; CDR3: CASRNRAGYNEQFF; DNA: TGTGCCAGTAGAAACAGGGCAGGCTACAATGAGCAGTTCTTC
J: TRBJ1-3; D: TRBD1; size: -; V: TRBV30; CDR3: CAWSVDRGPGNTIYF; DNA: TGTGCCTGGAGTGTGGACAGGGGTCCGGGAAACACCATATATTTT
J: TRBJ1-2; D: -; size: -; V: TRBV5-1; CDR3: CASSLVSGFSYGYTF; DNA: TGCGCCAGCAGCTTGGTATCAGGGTTCAGCTATGGCTACACCTTC
J: TRBJ1-5; D: -; size: -; V: TRBV2; CDR3: CASSPQGLAQPQHF; DNA: TGTGCCAGCAGTCCCCAGGGTTTAGCCCAGCCCCAGCATTTT
J: TRBJ2-3; D: TRBD1; size: -; V: TRBV7-9; CDR3: CASSFGQGTDTQYF; DNA: TGTGCCAGCAGCTTTGGACAGGGCACAGATACGCAGTATTTT
J: TRBJ1-6; D: TRBD1; size: few; V: TRBV28; CDR3: CASSLEGARSPLHF; DNA: TGTGCCAGCAGTTTGGAGGGGGCGAGGTCACCCCTCCACTTT
J: TRBJ2-4; D: TRBD1; size: -; V: TRBV7-9; CDR3: CASSLGLGRGYAKNIQYF; DNA: TGTGCCAGCAGCTTAGGGTTAGGCAGGGGGTATGCCAAAAACATTCAGTACTTC
J: TRBJ2-5; D: -; size: -; V: TRBV2; CDR3: CASSDNGETQYF; DNA: TGTGCCAGCAGTGATAACGGGGAGACCCAGTACTTC
J: TRBJ1-5; D: TRBD1; size: -; V: TRBV19; CDR3: CASSLTGGAQPQHF; DNA: TGTGCCAGTAGCCTTACAGGGGGAGCCCAGCCCCAGCATTTT
J: TRBJ1-2; D: TRBD1; size: -; V: TRBV5-1; CDR3: CASSARQGATSVNYGYTF; DNA: TGCGCCAGCAGCGCAAGACAGGGGGCGACCTCCGTTAACTATGGCTACACCTTC
J: TRBJ2-1; D: TRBD1; size: once; V: TRBV7-9; CDR3: CASSLGQGANEQFF; DNA: TGTGCCAGCAGCCTGGGACAGGGGGCGAATGAGCAGTTCTTC
J: TRBJ1-1; D: -; size: -; V: TRBV6-5; CDR3: CASSYRTSGATEAFF; DNA: TGTGCCAGCAGTTACCGTACATCGGGAGCAACTGAAGCTTTCTTT
J: TRBJ1-4; D: -; size: -; V: TRBV2; CDR3: CASQTRSNEKLFF; DNA: TGTGCCAGCCAAACTAGGTCTAATGAAAAACTGTTTTTT
J: TRBJ2-3; D: TRBD1; size: -; V: TRBV24-1; CDR3: CATSDRDRGRGYGTDTQYF; DNA: TGTGCCACCAGTGATCGGGACAGGGGGCGGGGGTACGGCACAGATACGCAGTATTTT
J: TRBJ2-3; D: TRBD2; size: -; V: TRBV27; CDR3: CASSPLGLAGNDTQYF; DNA: TGTGCCAGCAGTCCCCTGGGACTAGCGGGAAACGATACGCAGTATTTT
J: TRBJ2-6; D: TRBD2; size: few; V: TRBV19; CDR3: CASSINSLAGSSGANVLTF; DNA: TGTGCCAGTAGTATTAACTCTCTAGCGGGGAGCTCTGGGGCCAACGTCCTGACTTTC